The T cell receptor beta chain described here comes from a study of blood T cell repertoires in COVID-19. Study-level background: In each case, the material was cDNA or gDNA derived from T cells, B-cell-depleted T cells, or PBMCs.

This clone came up once. Germline trimming cut 1 base from V and 5 bases from J; bases unmatched to any gene: 2. This CDR3 contains 15 residues. CDR1 and CDR2 from the germline V gene are GTSNPN and SVGIG (reference sequence). In the original workflow: Estimation of nucleated cell counts was performed using reference gene primer amplification. Some clones are missing from TCRdb's copy, which holds only in-frame ones; the method was immunoSEQ multiplex PCR. The V and J calls and clone size are taken from that table; D and trimming were inferred from the DNA. The sample records 200,000 to 250,000 clones, over 70% being singletons.

This sequence originates from a woman aged 70 to 79 with acute or convalescent COVID-19. The V and J genes are TRBV30 and TRBJ2-2, with 12 nucleotides matching TRBD2. Material for sequencing was peripheral blood. Here the CDR3 DNA reads TGTGCCTGGAGTGAGACTAGCGGGAGTACCGGGGAGCTGTTTTTT. It encodes CAWSETSGSTGELFF.